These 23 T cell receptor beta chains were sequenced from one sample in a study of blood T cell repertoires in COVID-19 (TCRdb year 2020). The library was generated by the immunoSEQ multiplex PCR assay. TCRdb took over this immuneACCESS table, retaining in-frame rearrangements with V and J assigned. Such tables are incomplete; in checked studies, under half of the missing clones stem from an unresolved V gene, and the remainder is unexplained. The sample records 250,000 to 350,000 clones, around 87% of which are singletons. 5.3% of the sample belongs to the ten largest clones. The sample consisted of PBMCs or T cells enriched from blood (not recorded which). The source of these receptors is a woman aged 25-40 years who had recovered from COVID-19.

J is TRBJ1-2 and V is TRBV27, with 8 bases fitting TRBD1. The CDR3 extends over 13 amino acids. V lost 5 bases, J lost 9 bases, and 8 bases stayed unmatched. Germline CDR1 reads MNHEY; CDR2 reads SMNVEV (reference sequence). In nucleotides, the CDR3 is TGTGCCAGCAGTGTCGACAGGGGTGTTAGCTACACCTTC. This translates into CASSVDRGVSYTF.

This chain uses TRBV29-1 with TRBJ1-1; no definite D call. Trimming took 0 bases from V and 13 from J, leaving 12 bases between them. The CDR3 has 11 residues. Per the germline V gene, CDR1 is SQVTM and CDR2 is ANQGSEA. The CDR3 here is CSVEDLGEDFF. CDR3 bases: TGCAGCGTTGAAGATCTGGGTGAGGATTTCTTT.

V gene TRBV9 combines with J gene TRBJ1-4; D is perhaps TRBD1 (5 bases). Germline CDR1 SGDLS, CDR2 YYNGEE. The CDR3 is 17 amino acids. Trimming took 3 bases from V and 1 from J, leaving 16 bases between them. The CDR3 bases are TGTGCCAGCAGCGCTTCTTACGGCAGGGAAACTAATGAAAAACTGTTTTTT. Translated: CASSASYGRETNEKLFF.

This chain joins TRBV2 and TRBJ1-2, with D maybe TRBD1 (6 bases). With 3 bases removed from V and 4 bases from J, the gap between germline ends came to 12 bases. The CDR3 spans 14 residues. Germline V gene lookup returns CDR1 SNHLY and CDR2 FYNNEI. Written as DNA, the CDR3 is TGTGCCAGCAGTGAGCGGACAGACATCTATGGCTACACCTTC. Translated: CASSERTDIYGYTF.

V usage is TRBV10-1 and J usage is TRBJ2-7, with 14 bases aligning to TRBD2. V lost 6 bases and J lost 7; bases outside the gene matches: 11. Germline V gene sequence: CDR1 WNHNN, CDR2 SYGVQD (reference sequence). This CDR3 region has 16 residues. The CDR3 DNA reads TGCGCCAGCAGCAGACTAGCGGGGGGGCCTGCAGGAGAGCAGTACTTC. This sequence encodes CASSRLAGGPAGEQYF.

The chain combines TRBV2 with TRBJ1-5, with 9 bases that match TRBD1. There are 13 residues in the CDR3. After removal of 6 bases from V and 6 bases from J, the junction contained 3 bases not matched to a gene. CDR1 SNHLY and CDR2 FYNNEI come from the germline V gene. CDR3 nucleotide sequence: TGTGCCAGCAGAGGGACAGGGCTTCAGCCCCAGCATTTT. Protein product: CASRGTGLQPQHF.

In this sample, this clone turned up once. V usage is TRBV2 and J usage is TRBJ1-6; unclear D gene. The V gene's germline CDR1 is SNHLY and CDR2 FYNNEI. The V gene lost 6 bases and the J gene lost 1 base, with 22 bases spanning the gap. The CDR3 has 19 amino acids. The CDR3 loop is CASSRKPIGAGSYNSPLHF. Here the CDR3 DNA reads TGTGCCAGCAGCCGAAAACCGATAGGAGCGGGGTCCTATAATTCACCCCTCCACTTT.

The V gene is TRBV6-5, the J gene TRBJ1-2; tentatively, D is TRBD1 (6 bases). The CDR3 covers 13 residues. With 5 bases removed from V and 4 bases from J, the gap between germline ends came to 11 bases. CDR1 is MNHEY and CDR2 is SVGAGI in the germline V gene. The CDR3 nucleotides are TGTGCCAGCAGTCCTCCGACAGGCTATGGCTACACCTTC. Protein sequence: CASSPPTGYGYTF.

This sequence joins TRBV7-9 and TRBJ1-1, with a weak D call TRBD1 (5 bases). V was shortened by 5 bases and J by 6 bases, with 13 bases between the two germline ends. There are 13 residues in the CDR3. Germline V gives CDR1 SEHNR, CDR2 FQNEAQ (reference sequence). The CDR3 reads CASSAQGAPEAFF. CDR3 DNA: TGTGCCAGCAGCGCCCAGGGCGCGCCTGAAGCTTTCTTT.

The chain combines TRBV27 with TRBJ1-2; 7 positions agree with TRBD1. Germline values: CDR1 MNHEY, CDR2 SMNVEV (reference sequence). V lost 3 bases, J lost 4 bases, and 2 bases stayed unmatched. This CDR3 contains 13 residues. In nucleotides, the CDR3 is TGTGCCAGCAGTTTTGACAGGGCCTATGGCTACACCTTC. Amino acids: CASSFDRAYGYTF.

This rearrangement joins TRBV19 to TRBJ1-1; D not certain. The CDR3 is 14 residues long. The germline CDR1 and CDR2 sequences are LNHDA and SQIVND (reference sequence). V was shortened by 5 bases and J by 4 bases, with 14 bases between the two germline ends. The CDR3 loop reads CASSETNRGTEAFF. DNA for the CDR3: TGTGCCAGTAGTGAGACGAACCGGGGCACTGAAGCTTTCTTT.

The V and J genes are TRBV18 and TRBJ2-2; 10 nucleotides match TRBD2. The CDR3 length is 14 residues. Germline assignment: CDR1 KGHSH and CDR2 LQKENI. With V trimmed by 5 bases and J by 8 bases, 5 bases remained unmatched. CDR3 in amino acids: CASSSGLASGELFF. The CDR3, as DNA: TGTGCCAGCTCATCGGGACTAGCGTCGGGGGAGCTGTTTTTT.

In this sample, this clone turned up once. In nucleotides, the CDR3 is TGTGCCACCACTACTCGGACAGGGCTAGCTGAAGCTTTCTTT. This translates into CATTTRTGLAEAFF. The chain recombines TRBV7-9 with TRBJ1-1; 8 nucleotides agree with TRBD1. CDR1 SEHNR and CDR2 FQNEAQ come from the germline V gene (reference sequence). The CDR3 consists of 14 residues. With 10 bases clipped from V and 6 bases from J, the junction kept 13 bases outside the gene matches.

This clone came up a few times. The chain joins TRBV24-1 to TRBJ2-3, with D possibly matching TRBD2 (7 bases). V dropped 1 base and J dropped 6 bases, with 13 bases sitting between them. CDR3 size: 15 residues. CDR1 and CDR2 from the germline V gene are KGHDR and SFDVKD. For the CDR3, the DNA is TGTGCCACCAGTGATTTTATGGGGGGGCGGGATACGCAGTATTTT. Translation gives CATSDFMGGRDTQYF.

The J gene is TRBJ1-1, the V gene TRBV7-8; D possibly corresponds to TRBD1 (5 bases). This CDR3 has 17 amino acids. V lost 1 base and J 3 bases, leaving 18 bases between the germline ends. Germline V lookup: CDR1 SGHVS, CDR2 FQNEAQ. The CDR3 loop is CASSLGYAGPRDTEAFF. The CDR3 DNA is TGTGCCAGCAGCTTAGGATATGCGGGGCCCCGCGACACTGAAGCTTTCTTT.

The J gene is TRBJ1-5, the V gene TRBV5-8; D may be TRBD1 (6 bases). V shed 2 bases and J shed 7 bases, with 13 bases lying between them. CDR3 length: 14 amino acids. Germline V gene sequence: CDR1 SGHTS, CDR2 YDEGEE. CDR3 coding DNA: TGTGCCAGCAGCTTACAGGGTTATCAGCAGCCCCAGCATTTT. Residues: CASSLQGYQQPQHF.

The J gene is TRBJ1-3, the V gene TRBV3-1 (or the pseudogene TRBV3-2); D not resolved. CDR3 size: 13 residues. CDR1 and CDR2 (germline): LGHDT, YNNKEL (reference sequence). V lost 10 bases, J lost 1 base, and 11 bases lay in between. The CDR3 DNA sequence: TGTGCCACCTGCGAGATGTCTGGAAACACCATATATTTT. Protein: CATCEMSGNTIYF.

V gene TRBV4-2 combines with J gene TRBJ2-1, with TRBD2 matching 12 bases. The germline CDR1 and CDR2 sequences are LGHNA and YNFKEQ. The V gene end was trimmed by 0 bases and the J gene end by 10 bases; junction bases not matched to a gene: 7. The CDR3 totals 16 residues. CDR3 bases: TGTGCCAGCAGCCAAGATCCTAGCGGGGGGGCCCTCGAGCAGTTCTTC. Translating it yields CASSQDPSGGALEQFF.

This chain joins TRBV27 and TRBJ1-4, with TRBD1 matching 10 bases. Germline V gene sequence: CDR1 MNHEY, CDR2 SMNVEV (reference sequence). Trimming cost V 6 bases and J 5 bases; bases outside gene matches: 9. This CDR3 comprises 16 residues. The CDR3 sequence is CASSRDRGRPNEKLFF. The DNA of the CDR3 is TGTGCCAGCAGCCGGGACAGGGGTCGCCCAAATGAAAAACTGTTTTTT.

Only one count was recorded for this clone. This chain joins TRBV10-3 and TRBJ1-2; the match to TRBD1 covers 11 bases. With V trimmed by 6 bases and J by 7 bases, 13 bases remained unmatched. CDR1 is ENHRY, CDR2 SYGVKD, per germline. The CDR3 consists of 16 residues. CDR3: CAISGEPGQGAGGYTF. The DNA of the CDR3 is TGTGCCATCAGCGGAGAACCCGGACAGGGGGCGGGTGGCTACACCTTC.

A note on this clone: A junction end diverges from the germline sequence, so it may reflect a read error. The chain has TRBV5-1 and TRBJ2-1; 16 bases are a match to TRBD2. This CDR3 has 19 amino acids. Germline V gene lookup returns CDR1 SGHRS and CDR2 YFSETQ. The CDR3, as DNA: TGCCCCAGCAGCTTGGAGTGGGGACTAGCGGGGGGGCACTACAATGAGCAGTTCTTC. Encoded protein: CPSSLEWGLAGGHYNEQFF.

The CDR3 spells CASSPPVRTGELFF. The CDR3 coding sequence is TGTGCCAGCTCACCACCAGTCAGGACCGGGGAGCTGTTTTTT. The chain is built from TRBV18 and TRBJ2-2; D not certain. The V end lost 0 bases, the J end lost 5 bases, and 7 bases lay between the germline ends. Looked up from germline, CDR1 is KGHSH and CDR2 is LQKENI. The CDR3 consists of 14 residues.

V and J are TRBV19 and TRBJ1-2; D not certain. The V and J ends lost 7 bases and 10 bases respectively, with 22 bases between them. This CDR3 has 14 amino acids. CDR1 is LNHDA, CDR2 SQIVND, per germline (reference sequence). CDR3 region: CASTENGLLPAYTF. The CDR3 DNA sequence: TGTGCCAGTACTGAGAATGGGCTACTCCCGGCCTACACCTTC.